This entry describes one TCR beta chain. This clonotype has at least ten counts. The antigen it recognizes is unknown. Base quality data are lacking; no much larger clone is found one base away. This sample was taken from a study of spatial heterogeneity in lung cancer (dated by TCRdb to between 2018 and 2020). About the full investigation: Beta-chain transcripts were consistently detected in greater numbers than alpha-chain transcripts, which likely reflected higher beta-chain transcript abundance. The study linked features of the TCR repertoire to counts of nonsynonymous mutations, which were determined by whole-exome sequencing of tumor tissue. In tumor regions, TCR transcript counts showed a strong correlation with a T cell transcriptional module score derived from matched bulk RNA-seq. TCR alpha and beta repertoires were quantitatively compared across multiple tumor regions, matched nontumor lung and blood in non-small cell lung cancer. In the raw uncorrected reads, each unique combination of TCR and UMI appeared on average more than ten times. Both alpha and beta chains were TCR-sequenced in samples taken at surgery, namely 220 tumor regions, around 61 matched nontumor lung samples and some 53 PBMC samples. The investigation overall reported the following: The tumor nonsynonymous mutation count correlated with the number of expanded intratumoral alpha and beta TCRs. Additional single-cell paired TCR alpha and beta sequencing was considered necessary to confirm, at a functional level, the hypothesis that regional TCRs recognize regional mutations. Estimated TCR-seq coverage of tumor T cells was only 5.5% to 8% for alpha chains and roughly 12% for beta chains. The count of ubiquitous expanded TCRs correlated with the count of ubiquitous nonsynonymous mutations, and the count of regional expanded TCRs correlated with the count of regional nonsynonymous mutations.

The method behind the library was 5' RACE. The sequencer listed for this sample is NextSeq 500. To allow correction of PCR and sequencing errors, the TCR library protocol tagged every TCR cDNA molecule with a unique molecular identifier. As for the authors' bioinformatics: Decombinator tools were used for TCR identification, UMI-based error correction and CDR3 extraction. Expanded TCRs were defined as those above a frequency of 2 per 1,000, corresponding to the top 1% of the tumor frequency distribution. Expanded tumor TCRs were classed as regional if statistically deemed absent (corrected P<0.05) from at least one tumor region, otherwise ubiquitous. Rényi diversity was computed with the R vegan package after subsampling each repertoire 100 times to 5,000 TCRs. CDR3 similarity networks were constructed using string-kernel similarity of amino acid triplets, with links drawn between CDR3s whose pairwise similarity was above 0.82. TCRdb reran the public reads through fastp at Q25 and MiXCR, keeping productive beta chains. Each entry merges the rows of one CDR3 protein and shows their most common DNA and genes. Here the V and J calls rest on TCRdb's processing, not on the authors' analysis. This sample holds about 22,000 distinct CDR3 sequences; 8.8% were observed only once. Almost 8% of the sample goes to the ten largest clones.

In the germline V gene, CDR1 corresponds to MGHRA and CDR2 to YSYEKL. There are 14 amino acids in the CDR3, from cysteine to phenylalanine inclusive. Kept here is only the CDR3 DNA, which spans 42 bases and is read in frame from base 1. Cut back by 0 bases and 4 bases, the V and J ends lie 10 bases apart. This specimen's time point label, per the study, means: sample taken at primary tumor resection. Samples were obtained from approximately 76 patients with early-stage, untreated non-small cell lung cancer from the lung TRACERx cohort. TCR sequencing used whole RNA extracted from tumor and nontumor lung tissue, or from cryopreserved PBMC samples, without cell sorting. Only patients for whom sufficient RNA was available from at least two tumor regions were selected for TCR sequencing. Tumor and adjacent nontumor lung specimens were reviewed by a lung pathologist before selection.

This sample comprised lung tumor tissue, obtained at surgery. This clonotype was sampled from a male donor with early-stage non-small cell lung cancer. Rearrangement joined TRBV4-1 to TRBJ2-7; a confident D gene designation cannot be given. For the CDR3, the sequence is CASSQEVTLYEQYF. Here is the DNA: TGCGCCAGCAGCCAAGAGGTCACCCTTTACGAGCAGTACTTC.